This T cell receptor (beta chain) came from a study of somatic mutations in cytotoxic T cells in rheumatoid arthritis. The method was immunoSEQ multiplex PCR; TCRdb's version includes in-frame clones alone and lacks a portion of them. The data show some 21,000 clones, about four fifths seen once. General study findings and limits: The top CD8+ clone topped 20% of CD8+ cells in about an eighth of the roughly 60 patients.

This CDR3 has 15 amino acids. Trimming left V 6 bases short and J 3 bases short, with 18 bases between. Germline loops: CDR1 MNHEY, CDR2 SVGAGI. Notes on this clone: Antigen: not known.

This clonotype was sampled from an adult with rheumatoid arthritis. The V and J genes are TRBV6-5 and TRBJ2-7, with D possibly matching TRBD1 (5 bases). The material sequenced was CD8+ T cells sorted from blood. CDR3 DNA: TGTGCCAGCAGACCCGACAGTCTAGGAATCTACGAGCAGTACTTC. Translated, it gives CASRPDSLGIYEQYF.